Sequencing of this T cell receptor beta chain was carried out in a study of blood T cell repertoires in COVID-19. In the study overall: PBMCs, B-cell-depleted T cells, or T cells were the source of the cDNA or gDNA that made up the material.

This CDR3 is built from 15 residues. Using immunoSEQ multiplex PCR, the repertoire was profiled, and TCRdb retains in-frame clones only, with some absent. The sample has 30,000 to 50,000 clones, almost 85% seen once. The sequenced sample was peripheral blood. This chain uses TRBV21-1 with TRBJ2-7; the table's TRBD1 call for D was not verified on the DNA. TRBV21-1 is classified as a pseudogene. The receptor comes from a human donor in a cohort sampled during active COVID-19. The CDR3 coding sequence is TGTGCCAGCAGCAAAGGCAGGGTTTGGTCCTACGAGCAGTACTTC. Residues: CASSKGRVWSYEQYF.